The entry that follows covers one T cell receptor (beta chain) sequence. The antigen it recognizes is unknown. No quality values exist for individual bases; no much larger clone is one base distant. Because repertoires were sampled repeatedly during chemoradiotherapy, clonal expansion in the tumor microenvironment could be followed. This sample is part of a study of chemoradiotherapy in HPV16-positive cancers (dated by TCRdb to about 2022). With regard to the full study: Using functional T-cell assays on cells from two HPV16-positive patients, the researchers defined candidate HPV-specific T-cell clones and common TCR motifs. The study asked whether T-cell immunity to the HPV oncoproteins E6 and E7 changes during chemoradiotherapy and whether this immunity affects survival. TCR repertoires from roughly 87 patients with HPV-related cancers were then used to track the candidate HPV-specific TCRs and motifs. The paper as a whole reports these results and caveats: Expansion of candidate HPV-specific clones and E7-related TCR motifs was observed in the tumor microenvironment during treatment, whereas no such expansion was observed for non-HPV-specific T cells. The functional definition of HPV-specific T cells came from only a couple of HPV16-positive patients, and the survival association was reported for HPV16-positive patients. In HPV16-positive patients, expansion of HPV-responsive T cells during chemoradiotherapy was found to be associated with improved recurrence-free survival.

Based on the germline V gene, the CDR1 and CDR2 sequences are MDHEN and SYDVKM. The CDR3 runs 14 amino acids, cysteine and phenylalanine included. Just CDR3 DNA is preserved here, 42 bases in frame from base 1. Cut back by 3 bases and 1 base, the V and J ends lie 10 bases apart. Receptors were amplified or captured by the immunoSEQ multiplex PCR assay. TCRdb carries this immuneACCESS record with in-frame sequences only. Its versions omit some clonotypes, under half of them owing to an unresolved V gene in the studies checked, with the rest unexplained. The sample includes around 29,000 clones, with more than 85% observed a single time. Together, the top ten hold under 20% of the sample.

The sample in question was blood, obtained from a patient who underwent chemoradiotherapy. This clonotype was sampled from a human donor with HPV-associated anogenital cancer. Here the chain combines TRBV28 and TRBJ2-7; the D gene is unclear. The DNA is TGTGCCAGCAGTTTGTCGGTACCTTCCTACGAGCAGTACTTC. Its coded protein is CASSLSVPSYEQYF.